These T cell receptor beta chains were read from a single sample in a study of T-cell reconstitution after alpha-beta-depleted transplantation in children. TCRdb called the PCR reads again in MiXCR, with one record for every CDR3 protein. Among about 500,000 distinct CDR3 sequences listed, about 10% were seen once. The specimen comprised PBMCs, mostly from graft donor cells, sampled 180 days after TCRalphabeta/CD19-depleted stem cell transplant. These receptors all stem from a female patient between 2 and 15 years old who had a stem cell transplant for aplastic anemia, so the T cells may come from the graft donor. Each CDR3 is given with its conserved first and last residue. Each record gives: J gene, clone size, D gene, V gene, CDR3 protein, CDR3 DNA. D genes are given only for firm matches. The size entry is marked missing in some rows and otherwise reads once, few, many or a size class.

J gene: TRBJ2-2
clone size: few
D gene: TRBD1
V gene: TRBV9
CDR3 protein: CASSAPDRVYTGELFF
CDR3 DNA: TGTGCCAGCAGCGCCCCGGACAGGGTTTACACCGGGGAGCTGTTTTTT

J gene: TRBJ2-2
clone size: NA
D gene: NA
V gene: TRBV20-1
CDR3 protein: CSASDSVSGELFF
CDR3 DNA: TGCAGTGCTAGCGATAGCGTGAGCGGGGAGCTGTTTTTT

J gene: TRBJ1-1
clone size: NA
D gene: NA
V gene: TRBV6-1
CDR3 protein: CASSRGGHFTEAFF
CDR3 DNA: TGTGCCAGCAGTCGGGGCGGACACTTCACTGAAGCTTTCTTT

J gene: TRBJ1-4
clone size: NA
D gene: NA
V gene: TRBV11-1
CDR3 protein: CASRPYRPRTAEHEKLFF
CDR3 DNA: TGTGCCAGCCGCCCCTATAGACCGAGGACAGCCGAGCATGAAAAACTGTTTTTT

J gene: TRBJ2-3
clone size: NA
D gene: TRBD2
V gene: TRBV20-1
CDR3 protein: CSAPSFVLGGRTDTQYF
CDR3 DNA: TGCAGTGCTCCTTCTTTCGTGCTGGGAGGGCGCACAGATACGCAGTATTTT

J gene: TRBJ2-1
clone size: many
D gene: TRBD1
V gene: TRBV15
CDR3 protein: CATSRGTELHNEQFF
CDR3 DNA: TGTGCCACCAGCCGTGGGACAGAATTACACAATGAGCAGTTCTTC

J gene: TRBJ2-1
clone size: NA
D gene: NA
V gene: TRBV6-1
CDR3 protein: CASAPGRPYNEQFF
CDR3 DNA: TGTGCCAGCGCCCCGGGACGCCCCTACAATGAGCAGTTCTTC

J gene: TRBJ2-6
clone size: few
D gene: TRBD1
V gene: TRBV11-2
CDR3 protein: CASSLTGTGGSGANVLTF
CDR3 DNA: TGTGCCAGCAGCTTAACCGGGACAGGCGGATCTGGGGCCAACGTCCTGACTTTC

J gene: TRBJ2-7
clone size: NA
D gene: NA
V gene: TRBV20-1
CDR3 protein: CSAPMREQYF
CDR3 DNA: TGCAGTGCCCCCATGAGGGAGCAGTACTTC

J gene: TRBJ2-7
clone size: NA
D gene: TRBD2
V gene: TRBV27
CDR3 protein: CASAFSGSSYEQYF
CDR3 DNA: TGTGCCAGCGCCTTTAGCGGGAGTAGTTACGAGCAGTACTTC

J gene: TRBJ1-4
clone size: few
D gene: TRBD1
V gene: TRBV7-6
CDR3 protein: CASSARTGYEKLFF
CDR3 DNA: TGTGCCAGCAGCGCGCGGACAGGATATGAAAAACTGTTTTTT

J gene: TRBJ2-1
clone size: few
D gene: TRBD2
V gene: TRBV15
CDR3 protein: CATRGLAGWSSYNEQFF
CDR3 DNA: TGTGCCACCAGGGGACTAGCGGGTTGGAGCTCCTACAATGAGCAGTTCTTC

J gene: TRBJ1-2
clone size: few
D gene: NA
V gene: TRBV19
CDR3 protein: CASIPQGGVGAGYTF
CDR3 DNA: TGTGCCAGTATCCCCCAAGGGGGGGTGGGAGCTGGCTACACCTTC

J gene: TRBJ2-1
clone size: few
D gene: TRBD2
V gene: TRBV20-1
CDR3 protein: CSATPTSGSYEQFF
CDR3 DNA: TGCAGTGCTACTCCGACTAGCGGGAGCTATGAGCAGTTCTTC

J gene: TRBJ2-7
clone size: NA
D gene: TRBD1
V gene: TRBV15
CDR3 protein: CATSRGPGDRPHYEQYF
CDR3 DNA: TGTGCCACCAGCAGAGGGCCCGGGGACAGGCCTCACTACGAGCAGTACTTC

J gene: TRBJ2-5
clone size: NA
D gene: NA
V gene: TRBV15
CDR3 protein: CATEGSETQYF
CDR3 DNA: TGTGCCACCGAGGGGTCGGAGACCCAGTACTTC

J gene: TRBJ1-5
clone size: few
D gene: NA
V gene: TRBV12-3/TRBV12-4
CDR3 protein: CASSLDGQRPQHF
CDR3 DNA: TGTGCCAGCAGTTTAGACGGCCAGAGGCCCCAGCATTTT

J gene: TRBJ2-7
clone size: many
D gene: NA
V gene: TRBV18
CDR3 protein: CASSPLDSYEQYF
CDR3 DNA: TGCGCCAGCAGCCCTTTGGACTCCTACGAGCAGTACTTC

J gene: TRBJ1-1
clone size: few
D gene: NA
V gene: TRBV20-1
CDR3 protein: CSLRYTEAFF
CDR3 DNA: TGCAGTTTAAGGTATACTGAAGCTTTCTTT

J gene: TRBJ2-3
clone size: NA
D gene: TRBD2
V gene: TRBV7-8
CDR3 protein: CASSLRGREGRAITQYF
CDR3 DNA: TGTGCCAGCAGCTTACGAGGGCGGGAGGGCCGGGCAATTACGCAGTATTTT